What follows are 20 T cell receptor beta chains derived from one specimen sequenced in a study of cytomegalovirus exposure and HLA in healthy donors. The primer mix had 60 Vbeta and 13 Jbeta primers. Only in-frame clones appear in the TCRdb table, and some are missing; sequencing was by immunoSEQ multiplex PCR. The sample lists under 250,000 clones, roughly 85% occurring once. Sequencing was done on a sample of PBMCs. These receptors originate from a woman aged 50 to 60 in good health and CMV-seronegative.

The rearrangement links TRBV9 to TRBJ2-1; 9 nucleotides agree with TRBD2. Germline V gene data show CDR1 as SGDLS and CDR2 as YYNGEE. The CDR3 contains 16 residues. V lost 4 bases and J lost 12; bases outside the gene matches: 17. The CDR3, as DNA: TGTGCCAGCAGCAACCCGAGGGGGGCTAGCGGGACTGGGCAGTTCTTC. Translated, it gives CASSNPRGASGTGQFF. The complete variable domain, with remaining parts taken from reference TRBV9 and TRBJ2-1, reads DSGVTQTPKHLITATGQRVTLRCSPRSGDLSVYWYQQSLDQGLQFLIQYYNGEERAKGNILERFSAQQFPDLHSELNLSSLELGDSALYFCASSNPRGASGTGQFFGPGTRLTVL.

The V and J genes are TRBV5-1 and TRBJ2-5, with 7 bases aligning to TRBD2. Germline-derived CDR1 and CDR2 are SGHRS and YFSETQ. This CDR3 is 16 amino acids long. V gave up 4 bases and J gave up 4 bases; unmatched junction bases: 13. In DNA, the CDR3 is TGCGCCAGCAGCCTCTTGGGAGGGGCGGTAGGAGAGACCCAGTACTTC. This codes for CASSLLGGAVGETQYF.

This clone is a singleton in its sample. At one of its ends the junction is not consistent with the germline gene, which may arise from a read error. The chain links TRBV7-9 to TRBJ2-7; 7 nucleotides match TRBD2. The CDR3 extends over 14 amino acids. Germline CDR1 reads SEHNR; CDR2 reads FQNEAQ (reference sequence). This chain's CDR3 is CSSRSGGSSYEQYF. As DNA, the CDR3 is TGTTCCAGCAGATCGGGCGGGAGCTCCTACGAGCAGTACTTC.

This clone was recorded only once. The rearrangement links TRBV27 to TRBJ1-5; tentatively, D is TRBD1 (6 bases). CDR1 is MNHEY and CDR2 is SMNVEV in the germline V gene (reference sequence). This CDR3 is 14 amino acids long. Trimming left V 5 bases short and J 6 bases short, with 14 bases between. The chain's CDR3 is CASSPRGATQPQHF. The DNA for the CDR3 is TGTGCCAGCAGTCCTCGGGGGGCGACTCAGCCCCAGCATTTT.

The chain joins TRBV7-9 to TRBJ2-5; 7 positions agree with TRBD1. Trimming cost V 4 bases and J 1 base; bases outside gene matches: 6. The CDR3 loop spans 15 amino acids. CDR1 and CDR2 from the germline V gene are SEHNR and FQNEAQ (reference sequence). CDR3 sequence: CASSSRQGLQETQYF. CDR3 in DNA: TGTGCCAGCAGCTCTCGACAGGGCCTCCAAGAGACCCAGTACTTC. Full variable domain (remainder filled in from reference TRBV7-9 and TRBJ2-5): DTGVSQNPRHKITKRGQNVTFRCDPISEHNRLYWYRQTLGQGPEFLTYFQNEAQLEKSRLLSDRFSAERPKGSFSTLEIQRTEQGDSAMYLCASSSRQGLQETQYFGPGTRLLVL.

The genes are TRBV2 and TRBJ2-1; TRBD2 agrees at 9 bases. The V gene's germline CDR1 is SNHLY and CDR2 FYNNEI. V was pared by 4 bases and J by 6 bases, with 4 bases of the junction left unmatched. This CDR3 has 14 residues. The CDR3 nucleotides are TGTGCCAGCAGTGGGGTAGCGGGAGTCAATGAGCAGTTCTTC. Its protein product is CASSGVAGVNEQFF. Together with reference TRBV2 and TRBJ2-1, the CDR3 gives the full variable domain: EPEVTQTPSHQVTQMGQEVILRCVPISNHLYFYWYRQILGQKVEFLVSFYNNEISEKSEIFDDQFSVERPDGSNFTLKIRSTKLEDSAMYFCASSGVAGVNEQFFGPGTRLTVL.

This chain connects TRBV6-1 to TRBJ2-7; 7 bases map to TRBD1. CDR3 length equals 15 residues. In germline, CDR1 is MNHNS, CDR2 SASEGT. Trimming cost V 7 bases and J 4 bases; bases outside gene matches: 13. The CDR3 coding sequence is TGTGCCAGCAATACCGAGGGGACAGCAAAGTACGAGCAGTACTTC. Its protein product is CASNTEGTAKYEQYF.

As for this clone: Other DNA sequences in this specimen translate into the identical CDR3. The chain combines TRBV5-1 with TRBJ2-7, with TRBD1 identical over 7 bases. The trim removed 0 bases at V and 1 base at J, leaving 1 base unmatched. The CDR3 runs 14 residues. Germline CDR1 and CDR2: SGHRS and YFSETQ. CDR3 residues: CASSLGDSSYEQYF. In nucleotides, the CDR3 is TGCGCCAGCAGCTTGGGGGACAGTTCCTACGAGCAGTACTTC.

The chain employs TRBV28 and TRBJ2-1; 9 bases agree with TRBD1. CDR1 and CDR2 from the germline V gene are MDHEN and SYDVKM. J lost 0 bases, V lost 6 bases, and 6 bases had no gene match. The CDR3 loop spans 16 amino acids. CDR3 DNA sequence: TGTGCCAGCAGCAGGACAGGGGCCGGCTCCTACAATGAGCAGTTCTTC. Encoded protein: CASSRTGAGSYNEQFF.

This chain links TRBV5-6 with TRBJ2-3, with 7 nucleotides matching TRBD2. The V gene end was trimmed by 4 bases and the J gene end by 4 bases; junction bases not matched to a gene: 9. Germline values: CDR1 SGHDT, CDR2 YYEEEE. The CDR3 totals 15 residues. In DNA form, the CDR3 reads TGTGCCAGCAGCCCAACCCGACTAGCAGCAGATACGCAGTATTTT. Its protein product is CASSPTRLAADTQYF.

This rearrangement joins TRBV2 to TRBJ2-5; D is possibly TRBD2 (5 bases). The CDR3 contains 14 residues. Germline V gene data show CDR1 as SNHLY and CDR2 as FYNNEI. Trimming shortened V by 6 bases and J by 1 base, and 12 bases separated the two germline ends. This CDR3 is CASRVGLGQETQYF. CDR3 sequence (DNA): TGTGCCAGCAGAGTCGGACTTGGCCAAGAGACCCAGTACTTC.

The rearrangement uses TRBV6-1 and TRBJ2-5, with unresolved D. The DNA end lines up better with TRBJ2-7; the J call may be wrong. The CDR3 sequence is 14 residues long. The germline gives CDR1 MNHNS, CDR2 SASEGT. The DNA of the CDR3 is TGTGCCAGCAGTGATCGGGTAATTCCCTACGAGCAGTACTTC. Its protein product is CASSDRVIPYEQYF.

The chain employs TRBV15 and TRBJ1-4; D is unresolved. The CDR3 is 11 residues long. V shed 3 bases and J shed 15 bases, with 11 bases lying between them. CDR1 and CDR2 from the germline V gene are LNHNV and YYDKDF (reference sequence). The CDR3 DNA reads TGTGCCACCAGCAGGGGCCCCGAGATGTTTTTT. Translation: CATSRGPEMFF.

Here the CDR3 DNA reads TGTGCCAGCAGACCTACTAGCGGGAGGTTAGGAACTGAGCAGTTCTTC. This codes for CASRPTSGRLGTEQFF. The genes are TRBV7-9 and TRBJ2-1, with TRBD2 matching over 12 bases. CDR3 length: 16 amino acids. Looked up from germline, CDR1 is SEHNR and CDR2 is FQNEAQ (reference sequence). Trimming removed 6 bases from V and 9 bases from J; junction bases left unmatched: 12.

J is TRBJ2-1 and V is TRBV18, with D unresolved. CDR3 size: 16 residues. The germline gives CDR1 KGHSH, CDR2 LQKENI. The V end lost 2 bases, the J end lost 3 bases, and 14 bases lay between the germline ends. The CDR3 DNA sequence: TGTGCCAGCTCACCAGCCCGAAGGCAGGTCTACAATGAGCAGTTCTTC. Its protein product is CASSPARRQVYNEQFF. Using reference TRBV18 and TRBJ2-1 for the parts outside the CDR3, the full variable domain is NAGVMQNPRHLVRRRGQEARLRCSPMKGHSHVYWYRQLPEEGLKFMVYLQKENIIDESGMPKERFSAEFPKEGPSILRIQQVVRGDSAAYFCASSPARRQVYNEQFFGPGTRLTVL.

The chain has TRBV4-1 and TRBJ1-6; TRBD1 matches at 9 bases. The length of the CDR3 is 14 residues. Trimming took 8 bases from V and 5 from J; bases not matched to a gene: 4. Germline-derived CDR1 and CDR2 are MGHRA and YSYEKL. The CDR3 region has the DNA TGCGCCAGCGGGAGGGACAGGGATAATTCACCCCTCCACTTT. Its protein product is CASGRDRDNSPLHF.

The rearrangement uses TRBV29-1 and TRBJ2-3; 13 bases align to TRBD2. Looked up from germline, CDR1 is SQVTM and CDR2 is ANQGSEA. The CDR3 contains 16 residues. J lost 2 bases, V lost 3 bases, and 5 bases had no gene match. The CDR3 reads CSVDGTSGTNTDTQYF. CDR3 nucleotides: TGCAGCGTTGACGGGACTAGCGGGACCAACACAGATACGCAGTATTTT.

The chain combines TRBV28 with TRBJ1-1; 8 nucleotides agree with TRBD1. Per the germline V gene, CDR1 is MDHEN and CDR2 is SYDVKM. The CDR3 runs to 15 residues. With V trimmed by 6 bases and J by 5 bases, 11 bases remained unmatched. In DNA, the CDR3 is TGTGCCAGCAGGTCCCGGGACAACAGGGGGACTGAAGCTTTCTTT. This sequence encodes CASRSRDNRGTEAFF. The variable domain in full, completed from reference TRBV28 and TRBJ1-1, reads DVKVTQSSRYLVKRTGEKVFLECVQDMDHENMFWYRQDPGLGLRLIYFSYDVKMKEKGDIPEGYSVSREKKERFSLILESASTNQTSMYLCASRSRDNRGTEAFFGQGTRLTVV.

This clone came up once. The rearrangement joins TRBV6-5 to TRBJ2-3, with a tentative D call TRBD2 (6 bases). Germline V CDR1 and CDR2: MNHEY, SVGAGI. The CDR3 loop spans 15 amino acids. Trimming cost V 6 bases and J 1 base, with 14 bases left between them. The CDR3 here is CASRAGSVGTDTQYF. CDR3 DNA: TGTGCCAGCAGGGCCGGGAGTGTCGGCACAGATACGCAGTATTTT.

The V and J genes are TRBV7-6 and TRBJ1-4; TRBD1 might be the D (5 bases). Between the trimmed V and J ends, which lost 5 bases and 7 bases, there was a span of 8 bases. This CDR3 is built from 12 residues. Germline V gives CDR1 SGHVS, CDR2 FNYEAQ. CDR3 in DNA: TGTGCCAGCAGCCCAAGGGGTGAAAAACTGTTTTTT. It encodes CASSPRGEKLFF.